This paragraph reports one T cell receptor beta chain. Its antigen is not identified. The length of the CDR3 is 15 residues. Germline lookup yields CDR1 SGDLS and CDR2 YYNGEE. Losses at the gene ends were 3 bases for V and 2 bases for J; bases not matched to a gene: 6. The sample is drawn from a study of monozygotic twins with cystic fibrosis. General study findings and limits: Median Simpson clonality of 0.0095 suggested naive T cells predominated. V usage most resembled the co-twin in 13 of 16 pairs. Age, concordance and disease severity did not associate with shared CDR3 numbers.

Generated by immunoSEQ multiplex PCR, the TCRdb table keeps only in-frame clones and is missing some. The table includes 30,000 or so clones, roughly 90% detected once. This sequence was found in a girl aged 2 to 10 with cystic fibrosis. The chain recombines TRBV9 with TRBJ2-5, with TRBD2 matching over 8 bases. What was sequenced was blood. The CDR3 DNA reads as TGTGCCAGCAGCGGAGAGCGGGGGCCACAAGAGACCCAGTACTTC. Amino acids: CASSGERGPQETQYF. Filled out from reference TRBV9 and TRBJ2-5, the complete variable domain reads DSGVTQTPKHLITATGQRVTLRCSPRSGDLSVYWYQQSLDQGLQFLIQYYNGEERAKGNILERFSAQQFPDLHSELNLSSLELGDSALYFCASSGERGPQETQYFGPGTRLLVL.